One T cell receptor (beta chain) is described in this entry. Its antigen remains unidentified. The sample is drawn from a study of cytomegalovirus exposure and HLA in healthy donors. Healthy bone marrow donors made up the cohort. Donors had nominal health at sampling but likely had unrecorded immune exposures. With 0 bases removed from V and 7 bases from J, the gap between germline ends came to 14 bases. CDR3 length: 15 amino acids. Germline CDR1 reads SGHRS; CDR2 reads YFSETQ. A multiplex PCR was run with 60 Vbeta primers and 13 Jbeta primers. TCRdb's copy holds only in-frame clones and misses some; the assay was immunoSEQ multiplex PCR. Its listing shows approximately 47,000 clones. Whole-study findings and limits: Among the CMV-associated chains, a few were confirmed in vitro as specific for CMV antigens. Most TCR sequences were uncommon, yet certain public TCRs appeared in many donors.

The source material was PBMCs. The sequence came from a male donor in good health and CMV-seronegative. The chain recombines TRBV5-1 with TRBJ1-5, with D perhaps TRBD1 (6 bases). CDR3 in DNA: TGCGCCAGCAGCTTGGAAGGGGGAGCGGGACAGCCCCAGCATTTT. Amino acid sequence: CASSLEGGAGQPQHF.